This paragraph covers one T cell receptor beta chain sequence. Its antigen is not identified. The study extracted blood RNA from unsorted whole blood and also extracted germline DNA. Germline CDR1 MDHEN, CDR2 SYDVKM. Losses at the gene ends were 4 bases for V and 6 bases for J; bases not matched to a gene: 2. This CDR3 has 13 amino acids. The data are from a study of tumor-infiltrating lymphocytes in primary liver carcinoma. For the study at large: Tumor lesions were T1-T3 N0M0 and spanned about 4 to 11 cm. Study-wide points: Researchers found tumor-adjacent and tumor-blood pairs overlapped less than tumor region pairs.

Using a constant-region primer together with ProtoScript II reverse transcriptase, TCR beta cDNA was made from 500 to 650 ng of total RNA. Libraries covering TCR beta were generated through three nested multiplex PCR rounds (using a slightly modified ARM-PCR). Forward primers for TRBV1-TRBV30 and a C-beta reverse primer served the first two PCR rounds, at around 9 cycles each. TCRdb passed the multiplex PCR reads through MiXCR, listing each CDR3 protein once. Of about 180,000 distinct CDR3 sequences in the sample, about 55% were seen once. The chain combines TRBV28 with TRBJ2-7; TRBD1 matches 11 bases. This TCR came from a middle-aged man with primary liver carcinoma and hepatitis B virus infection. The sample comprised peripheral blood. The CDR3 sequence: CASSSGQGGEQYF. CDR3 nucleotides: TGTGCCAGCAGTTCGGGACAGGGGGGCGAGCAGTACTTC.